A single sample gave rise to the 9 T cell receptor beta chains below, sequenced in a study of human T cells and chemical hapten exposure. Time point noted: patch test 3, about 24 weeks after DPC sensitization. Treatment described: therapeutic diphenylcyclopropenone sensitization with weekly scalp DPC. TCRdb re-called the RACE reads with MiXCR, one entry per CDR3 protein. The sample yields 25,000 to 35,000 distinct CDR3 sequences, approximately 6% seen once. Sequencing was performed on whole blood, taken in connection with sensitization to the hapten diphenylcyclopropenone (DPC). Source of these receptors: a man aged 25 to 40 with alopecia areata. Some clones in this sample may be carry-over from other donors' samples.

This clonotype was recorded many times. This chain links TRBV2 with TRBJ2-7; 12 bases are shared with TRBD2. CDR1 SNHLY and CDR2 FYNNEI come from the germline V gene. Trimming at V came to 7 bases and at J to 7 bases, leaving 5 bases not matched to a gene. This CDR3 has 13 amino acids. The CDR3 region is CASKTSGSMEQYF. CDR3 coding DNA: TGTGCCAGCAAGACTAGCGGGAGCATGGAGCAGTACTTC. Supplemented by reference TRBV2 and TRBJ2-7, the full variable domain reads EPEVTQTPSHQVTQMGQEVILRCVPISNHLYFYWYRQILGQKVEFLVSFYNNEISEKSEIFDDQFSVERPDGSNFTLKIRSTKLEDSAMYFCASKTSGSMEQYFGPGTRLTVT.

The sample holds many counts of this clonotype. The chain joins TRBV11-2 to TRBJ2-5, with D hard to call. The CDR3 length is 10 residues. Germline assignment: CDR1 SGHAT and CDR2 FQNNGV. V lost 3 bases to trimming and J lost 5 bases, with 1 base between them. The CDR3 loop is CASSLETQYF. In nucleotides, the CDR3 is TGTGCCAGCAGCTTGGAGACCCAGTACTTC.

This clonotype was detected ten times or more. The rearrangement joins TRBV7-8 to TRBJ2-3; TRBD2 is a possible D gene (5 bases). This CDR3 is built from 17 residues. With 0 bases removed from V and 0 bases from J, the gap between germline ends came to 13 bases. CDR1 is SGHVS, CDR2 FQNEAQ, per germline. The CDR3 coding sequence is TGTGCCAGCAGCTTAGCGCAGCGGACCGCTAGCACAGATACGCAGTATTTT. Protein product: CASSLAQRTASTDTQYF.

This clonotype was seen repeatedly, ten times or more. This rearrangement joins TRBV19 to TRBJ2-7; TRBD2 matches 12 bases. V lost 7 bases, J lost 2 bases, and 6 bases stayed unmatched. The CDR3 is 15 residues long. In germline, CDR1 is LNHDA, CDR2 SQIVND (reference sequence). CDR3 sequence reads: CASTRLAGDTYEQYF. In nucleotides, the CDR3 is TGTGCCAGTACTAGACTAGCGGGGGATACCTACGAGCAGTACTTC.

The sample holds many counts of this clonotype. The gene calls are TRBV18 and TRBJ2-7; 7 positions match TRBD1. The junction had 6 bases not matched to a gene; V was cut back by 3 bases and J by 1 base. Germline V gene lookup returns CDR1 KGHSH and CDR2 LQKENI. CDR3 length: 15 amino acids. The CDR3: CASSPYSGGSYEQYF. The CDR3 DNA follows: TGTGCCAGCTCACCGTATTCAGGGGGTTCCTACGAGCAGTACTTC. Looking up the rest from reference TRBV18 and TRBJ2-7 gives the full variable domain: NAGVMQNPRHLVRRRGQEARLRCSPMKGHSHVYWYRQLPEEGLKFMVYLQKENIIDESGMPKERFSAEFPKEGPSILRIQQVVRGDSAAYFCASSPYSGGSYEQYFGPGTRLTVT.

This clonotype was detected many times. The gene calls are TRBV20-1 and TRBJ2-7, with D possibly matching TRBD2 (6 bases). Trimming pared 5 bases from V and 2 bases from J, leaving 13 bases between. Per germline, CDR1 DFQATT and CDR2 SNEGSKA (reference sequence). The CDR3 spans 13 residues. CDR3 protein: CSAYRDLTYEQYF. CDR3 bases: TGCAGTGCTTACCGGGACTTAACCTACGAGCAGTACTTC.

This clonotype was seen many times. V is TRBV3-1 and J is TRBJ2-1; D may be TRBD2 (5 bases). The ends were cut back, 8 bases at V and 8 bases at J, with 16 bases in the middle. The length of the CDR3 is 13 residues. Germline-derived CDR1 and CDR2 are LGHDT and YNNKEL (reference sequence). CDR3 protein: CASSDPGVDEQFF. CDR3 bases: TGTGCCAGCTCCGACCCCGGGGTAGATGAGCAGTTCTTC.

This clonotype was recorded at least ten times. The genes are TRBV29-1 and TRBJ2-2; possible D gene TRBD2, 5 bases. CDR3 size: 13 residues. The V gene lost 6 bases and the J gene lost 4 bases, with 12 bases spanning the gap. Germline CDR1 and CDR2: SQVTM and ANQGSEA. The CDR3 DNA is TGCAGCGTGAATATCCGGGGCACCGGGGAGCTGTTTTTT. Encoded protein: CSVNIRGTGELFF.

To note about this clonotype: A much bigger clone sits one base away, suggesting this may be a read error. The J gene is TRBJ2-1, the V gene TRBV12-3 or TRBV12-4; the D is unclear. The CDR3 extends over 12 amino acids. V lost 6 bases and J lost 7, with 10 bases in between. The CDR3 is CASSTTDNEQFF. As DNA, the CDR3 is TGTGCCAGCAGCACAACGGATAATGAGCAGTTCTTC.